Included here is one T cell receptor beta chain sequence, with context. The entry originates in a study of shared clonotypes between healthy human individuals. The assay was immunoSEQ multiplex PCR, and TCRdb's table has in-frame clones only and misses some. The table shows under 750,000 clones, with roughly two thirds occurring only once. CDR3 length: 14 amino acids. Per the germline V gene, CDR1 is MRHNA and CDR2 is SNTAGT. V was clipped by 4 bases and J by 8 bases, with 17 bases between them. This TCR came from a woman aged 30 to 39 in good health. Input material: memory CD4+ T cells sorted from blood. Subset meaning: CD45RA-negative fraction. The J gene is TRBJ1-1, the V gene TRBV6-4; D possibly corresponds to TRBD1 (6 bases). CDR3 protein: CASSAQGLGGEAFF. CDR3 DNA: TGTGCCAGCAGTGCACAGGGTTTGGGGGGCGAAGCTTTCTTT.